This record looks at one T cell receptor (beta chain) sequence and its context. Its specificity is not known. This specimen belongs to a study of T cell responses to AZD1222 COVID-19 vaccine. The germline gives CDR1 LGHNA, CDR2 YNFKEQ. V shed 0 bases and J 6 bases; nucleotides not matched to a gene: 4. The CDR3 spans 15 residues. Overall study results and limits: Distributed over spike, vaccine-associated CD4 TCRs predominated at 160-218 and 743-854. The study reported that nearly half of spike-specific TCRs target unmutated variant regions. Donors were mostly white British, more females; clonal diversity possibly underestimated.

The protocol was immunoSEQ multiplex PCR, while the TCRdb copy is restricted to in-frame clones and leaves out a portion. The table records over 100,000 clones, roughly 87% of them present only once. Source: peripheral blood, taken on day 0 of AZD1222 vaccination. The receptor was isolated from an adult in good health. The V and J genes are TRBV4-2 and TRBJ2-2; 7 nucleotides line up with TRBD2. DNA of the CDR3: TGTGCCAGCAGCCAAGATTCCGGGGGGTCCGGGGAGCTGTTTTTT. Translated, it gives CASSQDSGGSGELFF.